This passage covers 15 T cell receptor beta chains from one sample sequenced in a study of shared clonotypes between healthy human individuals. As defined, naive CD8 cells were CD45RO-negative and positively selected for CCR7, with terminally differentiated effector memory CD45RA+ cells excluded. The data were produced by immunoSEQ multiplex PCR, yet TCRdb's version contains in-frame clones alone and is incomplete. The sample carries about 580,000 clones, nearly 98% recorded once. The material sequenced was naive CD8+ T cells sorted from blood. The receptors shown here come from a young man in good health.

This clone has only one observation. Other DNA sequences from this sample encode an identical CDR3 as well. V gene TRBV7-9 combines with J gene TRBJ1-2; no reliable D call. The length of the CDR3 is 13 residues. CDR1 and CDR2 (germline): SEHNR, FQNEAQ (reference sequence). V gave up 3 bases and J gave up 0 bases, with 5 bases separating them. The CDR3 loop is CASSFSTNYGYTF. CDR3 sequence (DNA): TGTGCCAGCAGCTTTAGTACTAACTATGGCTACACCTTC.

The chain joins TRBV19 to TRBJ1-1, with 9 bases that match TRBD1. With V trimmed by 2 bases and J by 11 bases, 6 bases remained unmatched. The CDR3 runs to 13 residues. Looked up from germline, CDR1 is LNHDA and CDR2 is SQIVND (reference sequence). CDR3 nucleotides: TGTGCCAGTAGTATAACAACAGGGGGCTCTGCTTTCTTT. It encodes CASSITTGGSAFF.

This chain links TRBV19 with TRBJ2-1; D is perhaps TRBD2 (6 bases). CDR3 length: 14 residues. The ends were cut back, 3 bases at V and 6 bases at J, with 12 bases in the middle. Germline V gene data show CDR1 as LNHDA and CDR2 as SQIVND (reference sequence). This CDR3 is CASSIQGLLNEQFF. CDR3 bases: TGTGCCAGTAGTATCCAGGGACTCCTCAATGAGCAGTTCTTC.

The chain has TRBV6-1 and TRBJ2-2, with 9 bases lining up with TRBD2. This CDR3 contains 20 residues. The germline gives CDR1 MNHNS, CDR2 SASEGT. V lost 4 bases to trimming and J lost 0 bases; unmatched junction nucleotides: 15. CDR3 sequence (DNA): TGTGCCAGCAGTGCCACGGGGGCGGGAGGGTCCCTCGCGAACACCGGGGAGCTGTTTTTT. Protein: CASSATGAGGSLANTGELFF.

The chain combines TRBV13 with TRBJ1-5; TRBD1 aligns across 7 bases. The germline V gene has CDR1 PRHDT and CDR2 FYEKMQ (reference sequence). CDR3 length equals 17 residues. V gave up 0 bases and J gave up 5 bases; unmatched junction bases: 10. CDR3 loop: CASSLGGGNRGDQPQHF. CDR3 coding DNA: TGTGCCAGCAGCTTAGGCGGCGGGAACAGGGGAGATCAGCCCCAGCATTTT. Combining the CDR3 with reference TRBV13 and TRBJ1-5 gives the whole variable domain AAGVIQSPRHLIKEKRETATLKCYPIPRHDTVYWYQQGPGQDPQFLISFYEKMQSDKGSIPDRFSAQQFSDYHSELNMSSLELGDSALYFCASSLGGGNRGDQPQHFGDGTRLSIL.

The chain carries TRBV5-5 and TRBJ1-1, with D unresolved. Trimming removed 0 bases at V and 1 base at J, with 10 bases between. CDR1 SGHKS and CDR2 YYEKEE come from the germline V gene (reference sequence). CDR3 length equals 15 residues. CDR3 sequence (DNA): TGTGCCAGCAGCTTGGCCGGAGTTTGGAACACTGAAGCTTTCTTT. Translated, it gives CASSLAGVWNTEAFF.

The chain recombines TRBV4-1 with TRBJ2-7, with D hard to call. This CDR3 spans 14 amino acids. From germline, CDR1 is MGHRA and CDR2 YSYEKL. Trimming left V 0 bases short and J 3 bases short, with 9 bases between. The CDR3 loop is CASSQDRSLYEQYF. The CDR3 DNA sequence: TGCGCCAGCAGCCAAGACAGGTCCCTCTACGAGCAGTACTTC.

The gene calls are TRBV11-2 and TRBJ2-5; 9 nucleotides line up with TRBD1. Trimming removed 1 base from V and 1 base from J; junction bases left unmatched: 1. Per germline, CDR1 SGHAT and CDR2 FQNNGV. This CDR3 is 15 amino acids long. CDR3 region: CASSLGDRVQETQYF. In DNA, the CDR3 is TGTGCCAGCAGCTTAGGGGACAGGGTCCAAGAGACCCAGTACTTC. Variable domain in full (rest from reference TRBV11-2 and TRBJ2-5): EAGVAQSPRYKIIEKRQSVAFWCNPISGHATLYWYQQILGQGPKLLIQFQNNGVVDDSQLPKDRFSAERLKGVDSTLKIQPAKLEDSAVYLCASSLGDRVQETQYFGPGTRLLVL.

The table lists this clone with a count of one. This may be a read error, as it is one base from a much larger clone. The chain recombines TRBV11-3 with TRBJ2-7; 11 bases are shared with TRBD1. Germline lookup yields CDR1 SGHNT and CDR2 YENEEA. The CDR3 covers 14 residues. J gave up 3 bases and V 5 bases, and 3 bases lay outside the gene matches. CDR3 nucleotide sequence: TGTGCCAGCAGCACCGGGACAGGGGGCTACGAGCAGTACTTC. Translated: CASSTGTGGYEQYF.

This chain joins TRBV27 and TRBJ2-5, with 11 nucleotides matching TRBD2. The CDR3 sequence is 17 residues long. Germline values: CDR1 MNHEY, CDR2 SMNVEV (reference sequence). With 5 bases clipped from V and 2 bases from J, the junction kept 10 bases outside the gene matches. The CDR3 coding sequence is TGTGCCAGCAGTAGCTTCCCCGGGACTAGCGGACAAGAGACCCAGTACTTC. It specifies CASSSFPGTSGQETQYF.

The chain recombines TRBV4-1 with TRBJ2-7; TRBD1 might be the D (5 bases). CDR1 and CDR2 from the germline V gene are MGHRA and YSYEKL. Trimming pared 1 base from V and 0 bases from J, leaving 10 bases between. This CDR3 is 15 amino acids long. This chain's CDR3 is CASSQVQGSSYEQYF. Here the CDR3 DNA reads TGCGCCAGCAGCCAAGTGCAGGGTAGCTCCTACGAGCAGTACTTC.

The rearrangement joins TRBV7-8 to TRBJ2-5; the D gene is possibly TRBD2 (5 bases). Germline loops: CDR1 SGHVS, CDR2 FQNEAQ. V was clipped by 1 base and J by 5 bases, with 26 bases between them. This CDR3 is 19 amino acids long. The CDR3 bases are TGTGCCAGCAGCTTAGAGGTTCATCCGGCGGGTGGGAAAGTGGAGACCCAGTACTTC. Its translation: CASSLEVHPAGGKVETQYF.

The V and J genes are TRBV6-5 and TRBJ1-1; D uncertain. The V and J ends lost 6 bases and 8 bases respectively, with 13 bases between them. The CDR3 runs 12 residues. CDR1 is MNHEY and CDR2 is SVGAGI in the germline V gene. CDR3 coding DNA: TGTGCCAGCAGCCCCCGTTCAAGAGAAGCTTTCTTT. Translation gives CASSPRSREAFF.

V is TRBV28 and J is TRBJ1-2, with 7 bases fitting TRBD1. CDR3 length: 14 residues. Germline CDR1 MDHEN, CDR2 SYDVKM. V dropped 6 bases and J dropped 0; count of bases not matched to a gene: 4. CDR3 residues: CASSPDRANYGYTF. In DNA form, the CDR3 reads TGTGCCAGCAGCCCAGACAGGGCTAACTATGGCTACACCTTC.

Concerning this clone: The sample carries other DNA sequences with the same CDR3. V gene TRBV6-5 combines with J gene TRBJ1-5, with D uncertain. Germline V gene data show CDR1 as MNHEY and CDR2 as SVGAGI. The V gene lost 0 bases and the J gene lost 7 bases, with 7 bases spanning the gap. The CDR3 is 13 amino acids. The CDR3 is CASSYSKGQPQHF. Here the CDR3 DNA reads TGTGCCAGCAGTTACTCGAAAGGCCAGCCCCAGCATTTT.